The 25 T cell receptor beta chains given below trace back to one sample, sequenced in a study of cytomegalovirus exposure and HLA in healthy donors. Use of 60 Vbeta and 13 Jbeta primers characterized the PCR. Measured with immunoSEQ multiplex PCR; TCRdb has only the in-frame clones, and not every one. The sample has under 200,000 clones; around 69% are singletons. The sequenced sample was PBMCs. The source is a woman aged 25 to 39 in good health and CMV-seronegative.

The chain combines TRBV29-1 with TRBJ2-3, with 8 positions matching TRBD1. The germline CDR1 and CDR2 sequences are SQVTM and ANQGSEA. The CDR3 sequence is 14 residues long. V dropped 5 bases and J dropped 6; count of bases not matched to a gene: 10. As DNA, the CDR3 is TGCAGCGTTCCCACAGGGGGAGGTGCCGATACGCAGTATTTT. Translation: CSVPTGGGADTQYF.

In its sample, this clone was seen a few times. The rearrangement joins TRBV4-3 to TRBJ2-6, with TRBD2 as a possible D gene (5 bases). The CDR3 extends over 15 amino acids. V shed 2 bases and J shed 4 bases, with 9 bases lying between them. CDR1 LGHNA and CDR2 YSLEER come from the germline V gene. The CDR3 coding sequence is TGCGCCAGCAGCCAACGACGAGGGGGGGCCAACGTCCTGACTTTC. It is translated as CASSQRRGGANVLTF.

The chain is built from TRBV15 and TRBJ1-1, with no clear D. CDR1 is LNHNV and CDR2 is YYDKDF in the germline V gene (reference sequence). The CDR3 is 15 amino acids. Trimming took off 5 bases at V and 2 bases at J, with 15 bases between the two ends. The CDR3 region is CATSEGGLINTEAFF. The CDR3 coding sequence is TGTGCCACCAGCGAAGGAGGGCTTATTAACACTGAAGCTTTCTTT.

The chain joins TRBV7-2 to TRBJ1-3, with D unresolved. The CDR3 loop spans 14 amino acids. CDR1 SGHTA and CDR2 FQGNSA come from the germline V gene. V was shortened by 5 bases and J by 0 bases, with 8 bases between the two germline ends. CDR3 sequence: CASSEHRSGNTIYF. As DNA, the CDR3 is TGTGCCAGCAGCGAACACCGCTCTGGAAACACCATATATTTT.

The chain employs TRBV25-1 and TRBJ1-6; tentatively, D is TRBD1 (5 bases). The germline CDR1 and CDR2 sequences are MGHDK and SYGVNS. The V end lost 2 bases, the J end lost 0 bases, and 11 bases lay between the germline ends. The CDR3 loop spans 17 amino acids. The CDR3 DNA sequence: TGTGCCAGCAGTGAAGGCGGGGGTGGCTCCTATAATTCACCCCTCCACTTT. Translated: CASSEGGGGSYNSPLHF.

J is TRBJ1-6 and V is TRBV27, with 8 bases that match TRBD1. The CDR3 spans 15 residues. Germline-derived CDR1 and CDR2 are MNHEY and SMNVEV (reference sequence). V lost 2 bases and J lost 8; bases outside the gene matches: 5. CDR3 DNA: TGTGCCAGCAGTTTACGGGCAGGGGGCTATTCACCCCTCCACTTT. Translating it yields CASSLRAGGYSPLHF.

The chain carries TRBV5-1 and TRBJ1-3; 8 bases agree with TRBD1. The V gene end was trimmed by 4 bases and the J gene end by 6 bases; junction bases not matched to a gene: 6. The CDR3 length is 14 residues. Germline CDR1 reads SGHRS; CDR2 reads YFSETQ. The CDR3 region is CASSTGTGENTIYF. The CDR3 region has the DNA TGCGCCAGCAGCACCGGGACAGGAGAAAACACCATATATTTT.

The CDR3 loop reads CASSLDRVWEGEQFF. In DNA, the CDR3 is TGTGCCAGCAGCTTAGACAGGGTTTGGGAGGGTGAGCAGTTCTTC. V is TRBV9 and J is TRBJ2-1, with D perhaps matching TRBD1 or TRBD2 (7 bases each). The CDR3 is 15 residues long. V gave up 4 bases and J gave up 9 bases, with 20 bases separating them. Germline lookup yields CDR1 SGDLS and CDR2 YYNGEE.

The table lists this clone with a few counts. This chain connects TRBV6-6 to TRBJ1-1; D is possibly TRBD1 (6 bases). The CDR3 runs to 14 residues. V was shortened by 6 bases and J by 2 bases, with 13 bases between the two germline ends. Germline V gene lookup returns CDR1 MNHNY and CDR2 SVGAGI (reference sequence). The CDR3 DNA reads as TGTGCCAGCAGACACGGGACATTTAACACTGAAGCTTTCTTT. Amino acid sequence: CASRHGTFNTEAFF.

The chain uses TRBV5-6 and TRBJ2-2; 8 bases match TRBD2. The germline gives CDR1 SGHDT, CDR2 YYEEEE. The CDR3 sequence is 16 residues long. Losses at the gene ends were 4 bases for V and 1 base for J; bases not matched to a gene: 6. CDR3 protein: CASSKTGTRNTGELFF. CDR3 sequence (DNA): TGTGCCAGCAGCAAAACCGGGACTAGGAACACCGGGGAGCTGTTTTTT. The full variable domain, completed using reference TRBV5-6 and TRBJ2-2, is DAGVTQSPTHLIKTRGQQVTLRCSPKSGHDTVSWYQQALGQGPQFIFQYYEEEERQRGNFPDRFSGHQFPNYSSELNVNALLLGDSALYLCASSKTGTRNTGELFFGEGSRLTVL.

This clone is a singleton in its sample. The chain links TRBV7-2 to TRBJ1-6, with 9 nucleotides matching TRBD1. The length of the CDR3 is 16 residues. Germline CDR1 SGHTA, CDR2 FQGNSA. The V and J ends lost 6 bases and 1 base, in that order; junction bases with no gene match: 4. CDR3 sequence reads: CASRPDRGSYNSPLHF. The CDR3 coding sequence is TGTGCCAGCAGACCGGACAGGGGTTCCTATAATTCACCCCTCCACTTT.

V usage is TRBV4-3 and J usage is TRBJ2-1, with 11 bases identical to TRBD2. Germline CDR1 reads LGHNA; CDR2 reads YSLEER. Losses at the gene ends were 4 bases for V and 2 bases for J; bases not matched to a gene: 7. There are 17 residues in the CDR3. For the CDR3, the DNA is TGCGCCAGCAGCCGCGGTAGCGGGAGGGGACCCTACAATGAGCAGTTCTTC. This sequence encodes CASSRGSGRGPYNEQFF.

The chain employs TRBV7-3 and TRBJ2-3, with 11 bases that match TRBD2. CDR3 size: 14 residues. V was pared by 4 bases and J by 7 bases, with 4 bases of the junction left unmatched. Germline V gives CDR1 SGHTA, CDR2 FQGTGA. The CDR3 bases are TGTGCCAGCAGCTCGACTAGCGGGGATTATACGCAGTATTTT. Translating it yields CASSSTSGDYTQYF.

The CDR3 DNA is TGTGCCAGCAGCTTAGCTCCGGGACTAGCGGGGAGGGGCTCCTACAATGAGCAGTTCTTC. This encodes CASSLAPGLAGRGSYNEQFF. V is TRBV7-2 and J is TRBJ2-1, with TRBD2 identical over 13 bases. Germline values: CDR1 SGHTA, CDR2 FQGNSA. J was trimmed by 0 bases and V by 0 bases; bases with no gene match: 8. CDR3 length equals 20 residues.

The chain carries TRBV29-1 and TRBJ2-3; 9 bases align to TRBD2. This CDR3 spans 21 amino acids. V gave up 6 bases and J gave up 4 bases; unmatched junction bases: 29. The germline V gene encodes CDR1 SQVTM and CDR2 ANQGSEA. The CDR3 loop is CSVTAWRLDLGTSTNPDTQYF. The CDR3 DNA follows: TGCAGCGTGACGGCGTGGCGTTTGGACTTGGGGACTAGCACGAACCCAGATACGCAGTATTTT.

V gene TRBV29-1 combines with J gene TRBJ2-1, with 7 bases identical to TRBD2. This CDR3 comprises 13 residues. V was clipped by 4 bases and J by 3 bases; unmatched bases: 3. Looked up from germline, CDR1 is SQVTM and CDR2 is ANQGSEA. CDR3 residues: CSVVGGFYNEQFF. CDR3 sequence (DNA): TGCAGCGTTGTCGGGGGGTTCTACAATGAGCAGTTCTTC.

The chain is built from TRBV5-1 and TRBJ2-5; 14 bases agree with TRBD2. The trim removed 4 bases at V and 4 bases at J, leaving 6 bases unmatched. CDR3 length: 16 amino acids. Germline-derived CDR1 and CDR2 are SGHRS and YFSETQ. This CDR3 is CASSLDGTSGGETQYF. As DNA, the CDR3 is TGCGCCAGCAGCCTGGATGGGACTAGCGGGGGAGAGACCCAGTACTTC.

J is TRBJ2-7 and V is TRBV7-2; 8 bases fit TRBD2. With 5 bases clipped from V and 3 bases from J, the junction kept 3 bases outside the gene matches. Germline CDR1 and CDR2: SGHTA and FQGNSA. The CDR3 has 13 amino acids. CDR3 sequence (DNA): TGTGCCAGCAGCGGGGGACTAGGCTACGAGCAGTACTTC. Its translation: CASSGGLGYEQYF. Using reference TRBV7-2 and TRBJ2-7 for the parts outside the CDR3, the full variable domain is GAGVSQSPSNKVTEKGKDVELRCDPISGHTALYWYRQSLGQGLEFLIYFQGNSAPDKSGLPSDRFSAERTGGSVSTLTIQRTQQEDSAVYLCASSGGLGYEQYFGPGTRLTVT.

The chain combines TRBV15 with TRBJ1-5, with D tentatively TRBD1 (5 bases). The CDR3 covers 13 residues. Germline CDR1 LNHNV, CDR2 YYDKDF (reference sequence). Trimming left V 3 bases short and J 4 bases short, with 7 bases between. CDR3: CATSSDRNQPQHF. The CDR3 nucleotides are TGTGCCACCAGCAGTGACAGAAATCAGCCCCAGCATTTT.

V usage is TRBV18 and J usage is TRBJ2-2; no firm D call. The CDR3 runs 15 residues. Germline V lookup: CDR1 KGHSH, CDR2 LQKENI. The V end was cut by 6 bases, the J end by 0 bases, with 11 bases between. CDR3 in amino acids: CASSRHHANTGELFF. CDR3 bases: TGTGCCAGCTCCCGACATCACGCGAACACCGGGGAGCTGTTTTTT.

V gene TRBV9 combines with J gene TRBJ2-5, with D perhaps matching TRBD2 (5 bases). V lost 2 bases to trimming and J lost 6 bases, with 14 bases between them. The CDR3 is 14 amino acids. The germline gives CDR1 SGDLS, CDR2 YYNGEE. The CDR3 protein is CASSVIRENQTQYF. The CDR3 DNA is TGTGCCAGCAGCGTGATTAGGGAGAATCAGACCCAGTACTTC.

This clone was found a few times. V gene TRBV6-1 combines with J gene TRBJ2-5; 9 positions match TRBD1. The CDR3 totals 13 residues. Germline V gene lookup returns CDR1 MNHNS and CDR2 SASEGT. V lost 5 bases, J lost 5 bases, and 3 bases stayed unmatched. As DNA, the CDR3 is TGTGCCAGCAGTCGGGACAGGGAGGAGACCCAGTACTTC. It specifies CASSRDREETQYF.

This chain connects TRBV7-6 to TRBJ1-2, with 9 bases fitting TRBD1. This CDR3 spans 14 amino acids. Germline CDR1 and CDR2: SGHVS and FNYEAQ. After removal of 4 bases from V and 5 bases from J, the junction contained 5 bases not matched to a gene. The CDR3 nucleotides read TGTGCCAGCAGCTCGGGACAGGGACTTTATGGCTACACCTTC. Its translation is CASSSGQGLYGYTF. Full variable domain (remainder filled in from reference TRBV7-6 and TRBJ1-2): GAGVSQSPRYKVTKRGQDVALRCDPISGHVSLYWYRQALGQGPEFLTYFNYEAQQDKSGLPNDRFSAERPEGSISTLTIQRTEQRDSAMYRCASSSGQGLYGYTFGSGTRLTVV.

V and J are TRBV2 and TRBJ2-7; no clear D gene. Trimming shortened V by 7 bases and J by 6 bases, and 10 bases separated the two germline ends. Germline CDR1 is SNHLY and CDR2 is FYNNEI. CDR3 size: 11 residues. CDR3 amino acids: CASTASGEQYF. In DNA form, the CDR3 reads TGTGCCAGCACCGCGTCGGGCGAGCAGTACTTC. The full variable domain, rest sourced from reference TRBV2 and TRBJ2-7, is EPEVTQTPSHQVTQMGQEVILRCVPISNHLYFYWYRQILGQKVEFLVSFYNNEISEKSEIFDDQFSVERPDGSNFTLKIRSTKLEDSAMYFCASTASGEQYFGPGTRLTVT.

This rearrangement joins TRBV28 to TRBJ1-4; 8 bases fit TRBD1. The germline CDR1 and CDR2 sequences are MDHEN and SYDVKM. Unmatched junction bases numbered 7, after V lost 3 bases and J lost 10 bases. CDR3 size: 14 residues. The CDR3 bases are TGTGCCAGCAGTTTCGTGACAGGGGTGGGAAAACTGTTTTTT. This encodes CASSFVTGVGKLFF.